This T cell receptor beta chain was sequenced during a study of cytomegalovirus exposure and HLA in healthy donors. Whole-study context: The 110 or so validation repertoires were produced on the same platform as the approximately 620 repertoires of the first cohort. This was reported in a later analysis.

Some clones are missing from TCRdb's copy, which holds only in-frame ones; the method was immunoSEQ multiplex PCR. The data hold tens of thousands of clones, with almost 97% observed a single time. Whole-study findings and limits: The classifier reportedly diagnosed cytomegalovirus status with high sensitivity and specificity.

This CDR3 comprises 16 residues. The germline V gene has CDR1 MDHEN and CDR2 SYDVKM. J lost 4 bases, V lost 6 bases, and 13 bases had no gene match. As concerns this clone: Its target is unknown.

The source material was PBMCs. This chain uses TRBV28 with TRBJ1-1, with 8 bases fitting TRBD1. The receptor was derived from a woman aged 18-35 years in good health and CMV-seronegative. The CDR3 reads CASRPTDRGGGTEAFF. The CDR3 bases are TGTGCCAGCAGGCCAACCGACAGGGGCGGGGGCACTGAAGCTTTCTTT.